The 19 T cell receptor beta chains presented below share a single source sample, sequenced in a study of OX40 agonist ivuxolimab in advanced cancers. The assay was immunoSEQ multiplex PCR, and TCRdb's table has in-frame clones only and misses some. The sample carries approximately 82,000 clones, over 85% recorded once. The sample here was CD4+ or CD8+ T cells sorted from blood, taken in a trial of the OX40 agonist ivuxolimab. These receptors were taken from an adult with an advanced solid tumor such as melanoma, head and neck, liver or kidney cancer.

The rearrangement uses TRBV4-1 and TRBJ1-1; 8 positions agree with TRBD1. CDR1 MGHRA and CDR2 YSYEKL come from the germline V gene. V was pared by 4 bases and J by 3 bases, with 4 bases of the junction left unmatched. The CDR3 runs to 14 residues. This CDR3 reads CASSRGQGDTEAFF. As DNA, the CDR3 is TGCGCCAGCAGCCGCGGACAGGGTGACACTGAAGCTTTCTTT.

The gene calls are TRBV11-2 and TRBJ1-1; D is perhaps TRBD1 (6 bases). V lost 0 bases and J 5 bases, leaving 16 bases between the germline ends. CDR1 SGHAT and CDR2 FQNNGV come from the germline V gene. CDR3 length: 16 amino acids. Here the CDR3 reads CASSLELGGGRTEAFF. The CDR3 bases are TGTGCCAGCAGCTTAGAGCTAGGAGGGGGTAGGACTGAAGCTTTCTTT. Supplemented by reference TRBV11-2 and TRBJ1-1, the full variable domain reads EAGVAQSPRYKIIEKRQSVAFWCNPISGHATLYWYQQILGQGPKLLIQFQNNGVVDDSQLPKDRFSAERLKGVDSTLKIQPAKLEDSAVYLCASSLELGGGRTEAFFGQGTRLTVV.

This sequence joins TRBV11-2 and TRBJ1-1; tentative D call: TRBD1 (6 bases). V was shortened by 0 bases and J by 3 bases, with 11 bases between the two germline ends. CDR3 length: 15 amino acids. Germline assignment: CDR1 SGHAT and CDR2 FQNNGV. The CDR3 is CASSLDRGPYTEAFF. The DNA of the CDR3 is TGTGCCAGCAGCTTAGATCGGGGGCCTTACACTGAAGCTTTCTTT. Combining the CDR3 with reference TRBV11-2 and TRBJ1-1 gives the whole variable domain EAGVAQSPRYKIIEKRQSVAFWCNPISGHATLYWYQQILGQGPKLLIQFQNNGVVDDSQLPKDRFSAERLKGVDSTLKIQPAKLEDSAVYLCASSLDRGPYTEAFFGQGTRLTVV.

The V call is TRBV10-3, the J call TRBJ2-2; D possibly corresponds to TRBD1 (6 bases). The germline V and J ends were trimmed by 8 bases and 0 bases, with 16 bases remaining between them. The CDR3 length is 16 residues. Germline values: CDR1 ENHRY, CDR2 SYGVKD. As DNA, the CDR3 is TGTGCCATCCTCTTGGACAGCCGCGCGAACACCGGGGAGCTGTTTTTT. This encodes CAILLDSRANTGELFF.

The V gene is TRBV19, the J gene TRBJ2-4; D call uncertain. Germline V gives CDR1 LNHDA, CDR2 SQIVND (reference sequence). The CDR3 is 14 amino acids. V was trimmed by 8 bases and J by 4 bases, leaving 15 bases between them. CDR3 region: CASPRTETKNIQYF. Here the CDR3 DNA reads TGTGCCAGTCCCCGGACGGAGACGAAAAACATTCAGTACTTC.

The genes are TRBV4-2 and TRBJ1-2; D not resolved. The CDR3 length is 14 residues. Germline V CDR1 and CDR2: LGHNA, YNFKEQ. Trimming took 5 bases from V and 2 from J, leaving 12 bases between them. CDR3 DNA: TGTGCCAGCAGCTTGGGAGGCAGCAACTATGGCTACACCTTC. It codes for CASSLGGSNYGYTF.

The J gene is TRBJ2-3, the V gene TRBV6-1; D unresolved. V shed 6 bases and J shed 3 bases, with 10 bases lying between them. Per the germline V gene, CDR1 is MNHNS and CDR2 is SASEGT. This CDR3 contains 13 residues. CDR3 nucleotides: TGTGCCAGCAGGATTTACAGAACAGATACGCAGTATTTT. As protein: CASRIYRTDTQYF.

The V gene is TRBV15, the J gene TRBJ2-3; D gene uncertain. V was pared by 4 bases and J by 0 bases, with 5 bases between. This CDR3 is 13 amino acids long. Germline V gene lookup returns CDR1 LNHNV and CDR2 YYDKDF (reference sequence). The CDR3, as DNA: TGTGCCACCAGCAAGGAGAGCACAGATACGCAGTATTTT. It codes for CATSKESTDTQYF.

This clone was counted a single time. This chain connects TRBV9 to TRBJ1-1; D is undetermined. The CDR3 spans 12 residues. The V gene's germline CDR1 is SGDLS and CDR2 YYNGEE. With 3 bases removed from V and 1 base from J, the gap between germline ends came to 4 bases. The CDR3 DNA reads TGTGCCAGCAGCGCAGAGAACACTGAAGCTTTCTTT. This encodes CASSAENTEAFF.

The CDR3 here is CAWNLGGSYNEQFF. The CDR3 DNA sequence: TGTGCCTGGAATCTGGGAGGCTCCTACAATGAGCAGTTCTTC. The gene calls are TRBV30 and TRBJ2-1; D might be TRBD2 (6 bases). The germline V and J ends were trimmed by 4 bases and 0 bases, with 10 bases remaining between them. This CDR3 spans 14 amino acids. Germline loops: CDR1 GTSNPN, CDR2 SVGIG (reference sequence).

The V call is TRBV7-9, the J call TRBJ2-1; D might be TRBD2 (6 bases). Germline-derived CDR1 and CDR2 are SEHNR and FQNEAQ (reference sequence). Trimming stripped 2 bases from V and 4 bases from J, with 18 bases between. This CDR3 is built from 17 residues. The CDR3 sequence: CASSLLGRAGPYNEQFF. The CDR3 region has the DNA TGTGCCAGCAGCTTATTAGGCCGAGCGGGCCCTTACAATGAGCAGTTCTTC.

V gene TRBV23-1 combines with J gene TRBJ1-1; D remains unclear. TRBV23-1 is assigned to the ORF class and has an uncertain function. V was cut by 6 bases and J by 7 bases, with 9 bases left in between. This CDR3 contains 11 residues. The CDR3 region has the DNA TGCGCCAGCAGCTCGTGGAATGAAGCTTTCTTT. This gives the protein CASSSWNEAFF.

V usage is TRBV7-3 and J usage is TRBJ2-2; either TRBD1 or TRBD2 may fit D (6 bases each). V lost 5 bases to trimming and J lost 5 bases, with 18 bases between them. CDR3 length equals 16 residues. Germline V CDR1 and CDR2: SGHTA, FQGTGA. CDR3 protein: CASSLRARGGTGELFF. The DNA for the CDR3 is TGTGCCAGCAGCCTAAGGGCCAGGGGAGGAACCGGGGAGCTGTTTTTT.

The chain is built from TRBV30 and TRBJ2-7; D is uncertain. The CDR3 sequence is 12 residues long. Per the germline V gene, CDR1 is GTSNPN and CDR2 is SVGIG (reference sequence). V was pared by 2 bases and J by 0 bases, with 5 bases between. The CDR3 loop is CAWSFLSYEQYF. The CDR3 nucleotides read TGTGCCTGGAGTTTCCTCTCCTACGAGCAGTACTTC.

The chain recombines TRBV19 with TRBJ1-3; weak D call: TRBD1 (5 bases). The V gene lost 7 bases and the J gene lost 0 bases, with 16 bases spanning the gap. The CDR3 spans 16 residues. The germline V gene has CDR1 LNHDA and CDR2 SQIVND (reference sequence). The CDR3 DNA reads TGTGCCAGTACCATAGGGCCGGGACCCTCTGGAAACACCATATATTTT. It translates to CASTIGPGPSGNTIYF.

This chain joins TRBV4-1 and TRBJ2-3, with D perhaps matching TRBD1 (6 bases). The germline CDR1 and CDR2 sequences are MGHRA and YSYEKL. V gave up 0 bases and J gave up 4 bases, with 14 bases separating them. The length of the CDR3 is 16 residues. The DNA of the CDR3 is TGCGCCAGCAGCCAAGAGGGGCAGGGGCCCCCAGATACGCAGTATTTT. Its translation: CASSQEGQGPPDTQYF.

This chain connects TRBV19 to TRBJ1-3, with D possibly TRBD1 on 6 matching bases. The germline V gene encodes CDR1 LNHDA and CDR2 SQIVND (reference sequence). CDR3 length equals 15 residues. Trimming stripped 5 bases from V and 2 bases from J, with 13 bases between. CDR3 sequence: CASSSKTGAGNTIYF. CDR3 DNA: TGTGCCAGTAGTTCCAAGACAGGAGCTGGAAACACCATATATTTT. Together with reference TRBV19 and TRBJ1-3, the CDR3 gives the full variable domain: DGGITQSPKYLFRKEGQNVTLSCEQNLNHDAMYWYRQDPGQGLRLIYYSQIVNDFQKGDIAEGYSVSREKKESFPLTVTSAQKNPTAFYLCASSSKTGAGNTIYFGEGSWLTVV.

The rearrangement uses TRBV4-1 and TRBJ2-1, with 10 bases lining up with TRBD2. The germline V gene has CDR1 MGHRA and CDR2 YSYEKL. The CDR3 has 20 amino acids. The J segment lost 0 bases and the V segment lost 1 base, leaving 12 bases of the junction unmatched. The CDR3 protein is CASSQGRLAGVGDSYNEQFF. The DNA of the CDR3 is TGCGCCAGCAGCCAAGGGAGGCTAGCGGGAGTCGGTGACTCCTACAATGAGCAGTTCTTC.

The chain has TRBV2 and TRBJ1-4, with D unresolved. V lost 6 bases and J 3 bases, leaving 5 bases between the germline ends. The CDR3 runs 12 residues. Germline V gives CDR1 SNHLY, CDR2 FYNNEI. The chain's CDR3 is CASRAANEKLFF. Written as DNA, the CDR3 is TGTGCCAGCAGGGCAGCTAATGAAAAACTGTTTTTT.